The next 7 T cell receptor beta chains were all read from a single sample in a study of cytomegalovirus exposure and HLA in healthy donors. PCR amplification relied on 60 Vbeta primers (plus 13 Jbeta primers). Measured with immunoSEQ multiplex PCR; TCRdb has only the in-frame clones, and not every one. The repertoire holds fewer than 85,000 clones, with less than 80% as singletons. The material sequenced was PBMCs. The receptors derive from a woman aged 40 to 49 in good health and CMV-seropositive.

The chain has TRBV11-3 and TRBJ2-7; TRBD1 aligns across 8 bases. The junction had 11 bases not matched to a gene; V was cut back by 5 bases and J by 2 bases. The CDR3 runs 16 residues. Germline V CDR1 and CDR2: SGHNT, YENEEA. The CDR3 DNA sequence: TGTGCCAGCAGCCATAGGGCCCGGACAGGGACCTACGAGCAGTACTTC. Its translation: CASSHRARTGTYEQYF.

The CDR3 protein is CASSRETGAGNTIYF. The CDR3 bases are TGTGCCAGCAGCCGAGAGACAGGGGCTGGAAACACCATATATTTT. The rearrangement joins TRBV7-8 to TRBJ1-3; the match to TRBD1 covers 8 bases. The CDR3 extends over 15 amino acids. Germline-derived CDR1 and CDR2 are SGHVS and FQNEAQ. The J segment lost 2 bases and the V segment lost 5 bases, leaving 5 bases of the junction unmatched.

The chain is built from TRBV6-1 and TRBJ2-7; 9 bases are a match to TRBD2. This CDR3 has 14 residues. Trimming took 6 bases from V and 4 from J; bases not matched to a gene: 7. From germline, CDR1 is MNHNS and CDR2 SASEGT. For the CDR3, the DNA is TGTGCCAGCAGAATAGCGGGAGACCTATACGAGCAGTACTTC. Protein product: CASRIAGDLYEQYF.

This chain joins TRBV27 and TRBJ1-5; D call uncertain. V shed 2 bases and J shed 6 bases, with 5 bases lying between them. Germline values: CDR1 MNHEY, CDR2 SMNVEV (reference sequence). The CDR3 is 12 residues long. The CDR3 protein is CASSLRGQPQHF. For the CDR3, the DNA is TGTGCCAGCAGTTTACGGGGTCAGCCCCAGCATTTT.

The genes are TRBV29-1 and TRBJ2-7, with D maybe TRBD1 (5 bases). Germline V gene data show CDR1 as SQVTM and CDR2 as ANQGSEA. The V and J ends lost 7 bases and 6 bases respectively, with 22 bases between them. The CDR3 has 14 amino acids. CDR3: CSALGEGALVEQYF. CDR3 nucleotide sequence: TGCAGCGCCCTGGGTGAAGGGGCGTTGGTCGAGCAGTACTTC.

V is TRBV19 and J is TRBJ1-1; the D gene is possibly TRBD1 (6 bases). The CDR3 is made up of 14 amino acids. V was trimmed by 7 bases and J by 2 bases, leaving 14 bases between them. Germline values: CDR1 LNHDA, CDR2 SQIVND (reference sequence). CDR3 loop: CASISIGGNTEAFF. The CDR3 DNA follows: TGTGCCAGTATTTCTATAGGGGGAAACACTGAAGCTTTCTTT.

The chain employs TRBV2 and TRBJ1-3, with D unclear. The CDR3 covers 12 residues. Per germline, CDR1 SNHLY and CDR2 FYNNEI. V was trimmed by 6 bases and J by 4 bases, leaving 7 bases between them. CDR3 residues: CASSQQGNTIYF. In DNA form, the CDR3 reads TGTGCCAGCAGCCAACAGGGAAACACCATATATTTT.